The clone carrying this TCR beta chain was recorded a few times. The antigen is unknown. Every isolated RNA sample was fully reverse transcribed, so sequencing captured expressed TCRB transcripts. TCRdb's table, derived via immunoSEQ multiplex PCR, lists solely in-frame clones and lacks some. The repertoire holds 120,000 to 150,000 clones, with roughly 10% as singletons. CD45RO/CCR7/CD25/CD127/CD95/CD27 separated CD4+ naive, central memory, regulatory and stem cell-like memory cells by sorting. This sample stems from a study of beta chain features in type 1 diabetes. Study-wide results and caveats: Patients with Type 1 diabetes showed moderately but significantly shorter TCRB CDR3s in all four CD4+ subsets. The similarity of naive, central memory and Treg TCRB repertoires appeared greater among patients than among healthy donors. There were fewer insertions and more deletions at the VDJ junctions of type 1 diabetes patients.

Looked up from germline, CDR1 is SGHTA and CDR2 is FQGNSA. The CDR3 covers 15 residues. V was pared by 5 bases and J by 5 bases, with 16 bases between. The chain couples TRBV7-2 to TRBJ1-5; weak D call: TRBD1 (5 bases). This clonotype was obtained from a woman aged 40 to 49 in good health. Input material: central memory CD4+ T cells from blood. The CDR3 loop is CASSPSGDRYQPQHF. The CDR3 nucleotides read TGTGCCAGCAGCCCCAGCGGGGACCGCTATCAGCCCCAGCATTTT.